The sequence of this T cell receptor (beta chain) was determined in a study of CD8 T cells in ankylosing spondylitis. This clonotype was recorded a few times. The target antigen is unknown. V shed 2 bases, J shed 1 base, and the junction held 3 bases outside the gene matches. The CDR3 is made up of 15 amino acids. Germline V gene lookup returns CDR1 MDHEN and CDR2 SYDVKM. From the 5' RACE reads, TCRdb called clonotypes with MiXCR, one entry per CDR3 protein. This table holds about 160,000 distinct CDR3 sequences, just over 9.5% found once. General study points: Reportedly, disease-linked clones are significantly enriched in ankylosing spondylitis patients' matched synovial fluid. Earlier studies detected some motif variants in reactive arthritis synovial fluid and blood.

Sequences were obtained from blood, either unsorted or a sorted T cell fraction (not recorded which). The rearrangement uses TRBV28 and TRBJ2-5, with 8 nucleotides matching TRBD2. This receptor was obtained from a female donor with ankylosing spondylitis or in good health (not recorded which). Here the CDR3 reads CASSLAGGTQETQYF. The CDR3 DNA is TGTGCCAGCAGTTTAGCGGGAGGTACCCAAGAGACCCAGTACTTC. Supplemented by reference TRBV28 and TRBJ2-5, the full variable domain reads DVKVTQSSRYLVKRTGEKVFLECVQDMDHENMFWYRQDPGLGLRLIYFSYDVKMKEKGDIPEGYSVSREKKERFSLILESASTNQTSMYLCASSLAGGTQETQYFGPGTRLLVL.